This T cell receptor beta chain was recorded in a study of post-analysis software for immune sequencing data. Study results and limitations: For normalized Chao1 diversity, multiple sclerosis patients scored significantly lower than controls did. TRBV segments more frequent in patients than in controls numbered five and included TRBV5-6, TRBV5-1 and TRBV20-1.

Turning to this clonotype: Antigen specificity is unknown.

Every TCR beta cDNA library bore unique molecular identifiers. TCRdb reprocessed the PCR reads via MiXCR and lists one record per CDR3 protein. The sample shows almost 700,000 distinct CDR3 sequences, about 60% of them seen only once. The length of the CDR3 is 15 residues. The V end lost 5 bases, the J end lost 2 bases, and 13 bases lay between the germline ends. Germline V CDR1 and CDR2: MNHEY, SMNVEV (reference sequence). This sequence was found in a girl aged 2 to 9 with multiple sclerosis. The chain has TRBV27 and TRBJ1-5; D remains ambiguous. What was sequenced was blood. CDR3 residues: CASSDLPQGNQPQHF. The CDR3 nucleotides read TGTGCCAGCAGTGACCTCCCCCAGGGCAATCAGCCCCAGCATTTT.